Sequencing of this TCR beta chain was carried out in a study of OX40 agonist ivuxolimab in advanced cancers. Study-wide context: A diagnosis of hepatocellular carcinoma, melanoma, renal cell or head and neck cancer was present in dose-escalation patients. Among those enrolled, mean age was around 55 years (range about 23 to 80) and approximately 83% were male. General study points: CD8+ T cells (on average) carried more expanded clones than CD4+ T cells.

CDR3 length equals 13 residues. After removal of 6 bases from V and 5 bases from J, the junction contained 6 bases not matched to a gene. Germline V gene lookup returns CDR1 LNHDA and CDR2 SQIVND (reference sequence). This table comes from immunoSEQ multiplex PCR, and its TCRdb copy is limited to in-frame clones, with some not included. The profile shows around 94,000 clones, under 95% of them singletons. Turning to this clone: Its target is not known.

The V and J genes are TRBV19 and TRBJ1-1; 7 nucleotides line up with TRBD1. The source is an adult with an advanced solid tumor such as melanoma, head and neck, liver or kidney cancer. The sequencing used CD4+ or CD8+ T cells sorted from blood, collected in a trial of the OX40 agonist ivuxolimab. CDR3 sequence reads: CASREQGGTEAFF. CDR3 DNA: TGTGCCAGTAGGGAGCAGGGGGGGACTGAAGCTTTCTTT.